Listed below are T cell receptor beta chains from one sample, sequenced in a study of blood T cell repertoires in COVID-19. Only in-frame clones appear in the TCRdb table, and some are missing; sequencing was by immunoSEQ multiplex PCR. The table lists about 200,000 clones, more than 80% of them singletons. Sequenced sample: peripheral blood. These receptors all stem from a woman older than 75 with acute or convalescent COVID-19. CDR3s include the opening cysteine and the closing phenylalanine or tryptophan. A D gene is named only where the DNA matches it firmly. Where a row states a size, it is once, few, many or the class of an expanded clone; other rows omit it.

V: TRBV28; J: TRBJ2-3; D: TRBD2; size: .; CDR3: CASGGTSGPDTQYF; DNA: TGTGCCAGCGGCGGGACTAGCGGCCCAGATACGCAGTATTTT
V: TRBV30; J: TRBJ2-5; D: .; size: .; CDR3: CAGSGPQETQYF; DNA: TGTGCCGGATCAGGGCCCCAAGAGACCCAGTACTTC
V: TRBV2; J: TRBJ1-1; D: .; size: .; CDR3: CASRLHTNTEAFF; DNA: TGTGCCAGCAGGTTACACACGAACACTGAAGCTTTCTTT
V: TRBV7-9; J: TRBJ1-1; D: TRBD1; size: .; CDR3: CASSFISGTGYNTEAFF; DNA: TGTGCCAGCAGCTTTATCTCCGGGACAGGGTATAACACTGAAGCTTTCTTT
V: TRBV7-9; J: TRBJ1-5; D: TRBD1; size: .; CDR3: CASSDREDSNQPQHF; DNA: TGTGCCAGCAGCGACAGGGAGGATAGCAATCAGCCCCAGCATTTT
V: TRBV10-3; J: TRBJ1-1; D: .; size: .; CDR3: CAIGERGTTEAFF; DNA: TGTGCCATCGGAGAAAGGGGAACTACTGAAGCTTTCTTT
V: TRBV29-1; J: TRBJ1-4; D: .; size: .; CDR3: CSVGHRDEKLFF; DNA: TGCAGCGTTGGACACAGGGACGAAAAACTGTTTTTT
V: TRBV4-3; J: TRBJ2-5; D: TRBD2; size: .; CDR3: CASSQGYSGQETQYF; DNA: TGCGCCAGCAGCCAGGGCTATAGCGGGCAAGAGACCCAGTACTTC
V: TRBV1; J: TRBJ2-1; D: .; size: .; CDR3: CTSSQTGLAGGNEQFF; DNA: TGCACCAGCAGCCAAACGGGACTAGCGGGGGGGAATGAGCAGTTCTTC
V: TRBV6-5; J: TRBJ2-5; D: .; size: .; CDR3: CASRFDQGSQETQYF; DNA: TGTGCCAGCAGATTCGACCAGGGGAGCCAAGAGACCCAGTACTTC
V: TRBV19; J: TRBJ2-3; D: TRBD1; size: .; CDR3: CASKAGQGPWTQYF; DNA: TGTGCCAGTAAAGCGGGACAGGGTCCTTGGACGCAGTATTTT
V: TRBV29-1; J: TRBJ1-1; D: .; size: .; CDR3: CSVNRDMNTEAFF; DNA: TGCAGCGTTAACAGGGATATGAACACTGAAGCTTTCTTT
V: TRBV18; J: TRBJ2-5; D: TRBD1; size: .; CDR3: CASSPTVLRTGAGETQYF; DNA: TGTGCCAGCTCACCGACCGTGCTTCGGACAGGGGCGGGGGAGACCCAGTACTTC
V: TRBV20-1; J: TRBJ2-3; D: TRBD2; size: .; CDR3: CSASTGGASTDTQYF; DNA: TGCAGTGCTAGTACGGGGGGGGCCTCCACAGATACGCAGTATTTT
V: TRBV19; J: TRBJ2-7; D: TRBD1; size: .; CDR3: CASSIGPGTGTHEQYF; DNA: TGTGCCAGTAGTATAGGTCCCGGGACAGGTACGCACGAGCAGTACTTC
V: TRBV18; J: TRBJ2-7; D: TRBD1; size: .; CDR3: CASSPGGQGRYEQYF; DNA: TGTGCCAGCTCACCAGGCGGACAGGGGCGATACGAGCAGTACTTC
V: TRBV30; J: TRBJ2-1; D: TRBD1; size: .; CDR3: CAWNRQGRAYNEQFF; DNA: TGTGCCTGGAATAGACAGGGCAGGGCCTACAATGAGCAGTTCTTC
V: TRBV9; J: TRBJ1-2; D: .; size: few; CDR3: CASSEGLGGYGYTF; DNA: TGTGCCAGCAGCGAGGGACTGGGGGGCTATGGCTACACCTTC
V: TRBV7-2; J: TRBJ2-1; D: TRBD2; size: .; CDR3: CASSLADPPGLAGVNEQFF; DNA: TGTGCCAGCAGCTTAGCGGACCCCCCGGGACTAGCGGGAGTTAATGAGCAGTTCTTC
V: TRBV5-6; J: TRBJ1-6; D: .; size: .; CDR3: CASSLAGHPGYNSPLHF; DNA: TGTGCCAGCAGCTTGGCGGGTCACCCTGGTTATAATTCACCCCTCCACTTT
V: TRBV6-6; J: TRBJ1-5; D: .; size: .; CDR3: CASSYAESNQPQHF; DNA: TGTGCCAGCAGTTATGCCGAGTCCAATCAGCCCCAGCATTTT
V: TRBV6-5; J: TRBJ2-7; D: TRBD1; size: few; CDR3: CASRPGTGAYEQYF; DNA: TGTGCCAGCAGACCCGGGACAGGGGCCTACGAGCAGTACTTC
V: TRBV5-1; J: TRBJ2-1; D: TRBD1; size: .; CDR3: CASSRQGDSYNEQFF; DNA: TGCGCCAGCAGCAGACAGGGGGACTCCTACAATGAGCAGTTCTTC
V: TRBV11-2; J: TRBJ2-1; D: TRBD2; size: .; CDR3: CASSLGAGSYNEQFF; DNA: TGTGCCAGCAGCTTAGGAGCGGGATCCTACAATGAGCAGTTCTTC
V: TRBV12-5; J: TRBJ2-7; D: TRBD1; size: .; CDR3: CASGLQGQGSSYEQYF; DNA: TGTGCTAGTGGTCTTCAGGGACAGGGGAGCTCCTACGAGCAGTACTTC
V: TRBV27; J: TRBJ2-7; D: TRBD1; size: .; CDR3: CASSRAGGEYEQYF; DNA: TGTGCCAGCAGTAGGGCAGGGGGTGAGTACGAGCAGTACTTC
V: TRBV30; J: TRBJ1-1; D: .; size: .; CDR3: CAWSVRQANPEAFF; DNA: TGTGCCTGGAGTGTACGACAGGCCAACCCTGAAGCTTTCTTT
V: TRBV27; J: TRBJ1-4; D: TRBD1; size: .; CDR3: CASSFSRGPATNEKLFF; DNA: TGTGCCAGCAGTTTTAGTAGGGGGCCCGCAACTAATGAAAAACTGTTTTTT
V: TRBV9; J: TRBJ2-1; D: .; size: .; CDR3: CASSVLEPSNEQFF; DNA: TGTGCCAGCAGCGTGCTAGAGCCGTCCAATGAGCAGTTCTTC
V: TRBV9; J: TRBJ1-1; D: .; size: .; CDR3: CASSVPRDGTEAFF; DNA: TGTGCCAGCAGCGTACCCCGGGATGGGACTGAAGCTTTCTTT
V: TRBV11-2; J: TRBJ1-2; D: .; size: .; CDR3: CASSSTGNGYTF; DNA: TGTGCCAGCAGCAGTACAGGGAATGGCTACACCTTC